These T cell receptor beta chains were read from a single sample in a study of patients and donors after allogeneic stem cell transplantation. From the RT-PCR reads, TCRdb called clonotypes with MiXCR, one entry per CDR3 protein. The table lists some 200,000 distinct CDR3 sequences, more than 35% of them singletons. The source material was blood, either unsorted or a sorted T cell fraction (not recorded which). The receptors derive from a human donor who was either an allogeneic HSCT recipient or a stem cell or donor lymphocyte infusion donor (not recorded which). It is not recorded whose cells these are; they may come from a transplant donor. The CDR3 runs from the conserved cysteine through the conserved F or W. D genes are given only for firm matches. Size is omitted from some rows. Given values are once, few, many or a class for expanded clones.

v_call: TRBV24-1
d_call: .
j_call: TRBJ1-1
clone_size: .
cdr3_nt: TGTGCCACCAGTGATTACGGCACTGAAGCTTTCTTT
cdr3_aa: CATSDYGTEAFF

v_call: TRBV20-1
d_call: TRBD2
j_call: TRBJ2-3
clone_size: .
cdr3_nt: TGCAGTGCTAGAAGGCGGGAGGGCTATACGCGGGATACGCAGTATTTT
cdr3_aa: CSARRREGYTRDTQYF

v_call: TRBV12-3/TRBV12-4
d_call: .
j_call: TRBJ2-5
clone_size: .
cdr3_nt: TGTGCCAGCAGGCTTAGCGGGACAGGCTTGGAGACCCAGTACTTC
cdr3_aa: CASRLSGTGLETQYF

v_call: TRBV5-5
d_call: .
j_call: TRBJ1-2
clone_size: .
cdr3_nt: TGTGCCAGCAGCTTGCGGGATGCGGGCGGCTACACCTTC
cdr3_aa: CASSLRDAGGYTF

v_call: TRBV12-3/TRBV12-4
d_call: TRBD2
j_call: TRBJ2-5
clone_size: few
cdr3_nt: TGTGCCAGCAGTTTGCTAGCGGGAGGTGACGAGACCCAGTACTTC
cdr3_aa: CASSLLAGGDETQYF

v_call: TRBV24-1
d_call: .
j_call: TRBJ2-2
clone_size: .
cdr3_nt: TGTGCCACCAGTGATACCACAGGGAACACCGGGGAGCTGTTTTTT
cdr3_aa: CATSDTTGNTGELFF

v_call: TRBV28
d_call: .
j_call: TRBJ1-5
clone_size: .
cdr3_nt: TGTGCCAGCAGCTTAGCTAATCAGCCCCAGCATTTT
cdr3_aa: CASSLANQPQHF

v_call: TRBV7-3
d_call: .
j_call: TRBJ1-4
clone_size: .
cdr3_nt: TGTGCCAGCAGCTTCCCCGGTACAGCCTGGGGTGAAAAACTGTTTTTT
cdr3_aa: CASSFPGTAWGEKLFF

v_call: TRBV7-6
d_call: .
j_call: TRBJ2-3
clone_size: once
cdr3_nt: TGTGCCAGCAGCGCTCAAGGCCTCGCAGATACGCAGTATTTT
cdr3_aa: CASSAQGLADTQYF

v_call: TRBV7-9
d_call: .
j_call: TRBJ1-5
clone_size: .
cdr3_nt: TGTGCCAGCAGCTTCAGGGAGCGGCAGCCCCAGCATTTT
cdr3_aa: CASSFRERQPQHF

v_call: TRBV12-3/TRBV12-4
d_call: .
j_call: TRBJ1-2
clone_size: few
cdr3_nt: TGTGCCAGCAGCCCCGACAGGAGGAACTATGGCTACACCTTC
cdr3_aa: CASSPDRRNYGYTF

v_call: TRBV12-3/TRBV12-4
d_call: .
j_call: TRBJ1-2
clone_size: .
cdr3_nt: TGTGCCAGCGGACTCGCCCCAGGGAATGGCTACACCTTC
cdr3_aa: CASGLAPGNGYTF

v_call: TRBV10-3
d_call: TRBD1
j_call: TRBJ2-7
clone_size: .
cdr3_nt: TGTGCCATCAGTGGCAACCCCACAGGGGGCGGAATCTCCTACGAGCAGTACTTC
cdr3_aa: CAISGNPTGGGISYEQYF

v_call: TRBV15
d_call: .
j_call: TRBJ1-1
clone_size: .
cdr3_nt: TGTGCCACCAGCATCCCCGGAGGAGGGTCGAGAGCTTTCTTT
cdr3_aa: CATSIPGGGSRAFF

v_call: TRBV7-3
d_call: TRBD2
j_call: TRBJ2-7
clone_size: .
cdr3_nt: TGTGCCAGCAGCTTATCAGCTAGCGGGGGACCCTACGAGCAGCACTTC
cdr3_aa: CASSLSASGGPYEQHF

v_call: TRBV7-9
d_call: .
j_call: TRBJ1-1
clone_size: few
cdr3_nt: TGTGCCAGCAGCTTAGGGTCCGGAGTGAACACTGAAGCTTTCTTT
cdr3_aa: CASSLGSGVNTEAFF

v_call: TRBV7-9
d_call: TRBD1
j_call: TRBJ2-1
clone_size: .
cdr3_nt: TGTGCCAGCAGCCCGGGGACAGGGACCTTAAATGAGCAGTTCTTC
cdr3_aa: CASSPGTGTLNEQFF

v_call: TRBV12-3/TRBV12-4
d_call: .
j_call: TRBJ2-3
clone_size: .
cdr3_nt: TGTGCCAGCAGTGGCCGACTCACCAATACGCAGTATTTT
cdr3_aa: CASSGRLTNTQYF

v_call: TRBV29-1
d_call: TRBD1
j_call: TRBJ1-2
clone_size: .
cdr3_nt: TGCAGCGTCCCAACAGGGGCGCCTAACTATGGCTACACCTTC
cdr3_aa: CSVPTGAPNYGYTF

v_call: TRBV7-9
d_call: TRBD1
j_call: TRBJ1-2
clone_size: few
cdr3_nt: TGTGCCAGCAGCTCCTACGACAGGGGAGACGGCTACACCTTC
cdr3_aa: CASSSYDRGDGYTF

v_call: TRBV5-1
d_call: .
j_call: TRBJ1-1
clone_size: .
cdr3_nt: TGCGCCAGCAGCTTGGCTGGGGGCCCTCCCATGAACACTGAAGCTTTCTTT
cdr3_aa: CASSLAGGPPMNTEAFF

v_call: TRBV27
d_call: .
j_call: TRBJ2-6
clone_size: .
cdr3_nt: TGTGCCAGCGGTTTAGATACTGGGGCCAACGTCCTGACTTTC
cdr3_aa: CASGLDTGANVLTF

v_call: TRBV28
d_call: .
j_call: TRBJ1-6
clone_size: .
cdr3_nt: TGTGCCAGCAGCCCACACGAGGGAAATAATAATTCACCCCTCCACTTT
cdr3_aa: CASSPHEGNNNSPLHF

v_call: TRBV5-6
d_call: TRBD2
j_call: TRBJ2-1
clone_size: .
cdr3_nt: TGTGCCAGCAGCGAAACTAGCGGGAGTATTAATGAGCAGTTCTTC
cdr3_aa: CASSETSGSINEQFF

v_call: TRBV15
d_call: .
j_call: TRBJ2-1
clone_size: .
cdr3_nt: TGTGCCACCAGCGAGATCCCCAATGAGCAGTTCTTC
cdr3_aa: CATSEIPNEQFF

v_call: TRBV4-3
d_call: TRBD1
j_call: TRBJ1-2
clone_size: .
cdr3_nt: TGCGCCAGCAGCCAAGATTTAGGGACAGGGACTAACTATGGCTACACCTTC
cdr3_aa: CASSQDLGTGTNYGYTF

v_call: TRBV12-3/TRBV12-4
d_call: .
j_call: TRBJ1-6
clone_size: few
cdr3_nt: TGTGCCAGCAGTTGGGGGGGGAATGGTTCACCCCTCCACTTT
cdr3_aa: CASSWGGNGSPLHF

v_call: TRBV18
d_call: .
j_call: TRBJ2-7
clone_size: .
cdr3_nt: TGTGCCAGCAGTCCAGGGTCCTACGAGCAGTACTTC
cdr3_aa: CASSPGSYEQYF

v_call: TRBV2
d_call: .
j_call: TRBJ1-3
clone_size: few
cdr3_nt: TGTGCCAGCAGTGGGACAGTCGACTCTGGAAACACCATATATTTT
cdr3_aa: CASSGTVDSGNTIYF

v_call: TRBV20-1
d_call: TRBD2
j_call: TRBJ2-2
clone_size: .
cdr3_nt: TGCAGTGCTAGAGATAGGAATAGGCTAGCGGGAGTTCCCGGGGAGCTGTTTTTT
cdr3_aa: CSARDRNRLAGVPGELFF

v_call: TRBV12-3/TRBV12-4
d_call: .
j_call: TRBJ2-5
clone_size: .
cdr3_nt: TGTGCCAGCGGTATGTGGGTGTCAGAGACCCAGTACTTC
cdr3_aa: CASGMWVSETQYF

v_call: TRBV5-1
d_call: .
j_call: TRBJ1-1
clone_size: few
cdr3_nt: TGCGCCAGCAGCTTGGATCTGGGTTTAGACACTGAAGCTTTCTTT
cdr3_aa: CASSLDLGLDTEAFF

v_call: TRBV5-1
d_call: TRBD1
j_call: TRBJ1-4
clone_size: .
cdr3_nt: TGCGCCAGCAGCAGGATACAGGGGCCCGATGAAAAACTGTTTTTT
cdr3_aa: CASSRIQGPDEKLFF

v_call: TRBV13
d_call: TRBD1
j_call: TRBJ2-5
clone_size: few
cdr3_nt: TGTGCCAGCAGCCGAGACAGGGGGCAACTGGAGACCCAGTACTTC
cdr3_aa: CASSRDRGQLETQYF

v_call: TRBV20-1
d_call: .
j_call: TRBJ1-2
clone_size: .
cdr3_nt: TGCAGTGCTAGACCCCCTGTACAGGGTGCGACCTTC
cdr3_aa: CSARPPVQGATF

v_call: TRBV4-3
d_call: .
j_call: TRBJ1-5
clone_size: .
cdr3_nt: TGCGCCAGCAGCCAAGATGGAGACCGAGCCAATCAGCCCCAGCATTTT
cdr3_aa: CASSQDGDRANQPQHF

v_call: TRBV29-1
d_call: .
j_call: TRBJ2-1
clone_size: .
cdr3_nt: TGCAGCGTTCTTCACCTCAGGGGTGCGCAGTTCTTC
cdr3_aa: CSVLHLRGAQFF

v_call: TRBV7-9
d_call: TRBD1
j_call: TRBJ2-1
clone_size: .
cdr3_nt: TGTGCCAGCAGCTCCTCCGGGACAGCCTACAATGAGCAGTTCTTC
cdr3_aa: CASSSSGTAYNEQFF

v_call: TRBV28
d_call: .
j_call: TRBJ1-5
clone_size: few
cdr3_nt: TGTGCCAGCAGTTTAAGGGTCCGCGGTCAGCCCCAGCATTTT
cdr3_aa: CASSLRVRGQPQHF

v_call: TRBV5-1
d_call: .
j_call: TRBJ2-3
clone_size: .
cdr3_nt: TGCGCCAGCAGCTTGGAGTCCCCCGCTATCGGGGCTAGTTTTATCGCAGATACGCAGTATTTT
cdr3_aa: CASSLESPAIGASFIADTQYF